Below are 21 T cell receptor beta chains sequenced from a single sample in a study of cytomegalovirus exposure and HLA in healthy donors. Primers: 60 Vbeta forward and 13 Jbeta reverse. Libraries were prepared by immunoSEQ multiplex PCR; TCRdb keeps only in-frame clonotypes and omits some of them. This table holds approximately 85,000 clones, approximately 80% found once. The source material was PBMCs. These receptors were collected from a man over 45 in good health and CMV-seropositive.

CDR3 region: CASSLGGQPTGELFF. The CDR3 nucleotides read TGTGCCAGCAGCTTGGGGGGACAGCCCACCGGGGAGCTGTTTTTT. The chain is built from TRBV5-4 and TRBJ2-2; 7 nucleotides match TRBD1. V trimming: 0 bases; J trimming: 4 bases; junction bases outside the gene matches: 3. Germline CDR1 is SGHNT and CDR2 is YYREEE (reference sequence). The CDR3 runs to 15 residues.

The rearrangement uses TRBV7-9 and TRBJ2-3, with D unresolved. Looked up from germline, CDR1 is SEHNR and CDR2 is FQNEAQ (reference sequence). The CDR3 has 15 residues. V was pared by 1 base and J by 2 bases, with 10 bases between. The CDR3 DNA is TGTGCCAGCAGCTTAGGGGCCGGCCCCACAGATACGCAGTATTTT. Its protein is CASSLGAGPTDTQYF.

This chain links TRBV4-3 with TRBJ1-2, with D unclear. Trimming removed 1 base from V and 2 bases from J, with 14 bases in between. CDR3 length: 16 amino acids. Germline V gene data show CDR1 as LGHNA and CDR2 as YSLEER. The CDR3 is CASSQGLQYTNYGYTF. Written as DNA, the CDR3 is TGCGCCAGCAGCCAAGGTTTACAGTACACCAACTATGGCTACACCTTC.

This clone showed up just a few times. This chain uses TRBV10-3 with TRBJ2-7; TRBD2 matches at 14 bases. This CDR3 region has 17 residues. The V gene end was trimmed by 6 bases and the J gene end by 3 bases; junction bases not matched to a gene: 10. Germline V gives CDR1 ENHRY, CDR2 SYGVKD. The CDR3 DNA is TGTGCCATCAGCGACAACGTGGGGACTAGCGGGAGCTACGAGCAGTACTTC. Protein product: CAISDNVGTSGSYEQYF.

The chain carries TRBV9 and TRBJ1-2; TRBD1 might be the D (5 bases). CDR1 and CDR2 from the germline V gene are SGDLS and YYNGEE. V was pared by 0 bases and J by 3 bases, with 15 bases between. The length of the CDR3 is 16 residues. CDR3 in amino acids: CASSVDLWGTDYGYTF. Written as DNA, the CDR3 is TGTGCCAGCAGCGTAGATTTGTGGGGCACGGACTATGGCTACACCTTC.

The rearrangement links TRBV19 to TRBJ1-2; possibly TRBD1 for D (6 bases). Per germline, CDR1 LNHDA and CDR2 SQIVND (reference sequence). CDR3 length equals 13 residues. Trimming shortened V by 5 bases and J by 7 bases, and 14 bases separated the two germline ends. CDR3 sequence reads: CASSQRGWLGYTF. The CDR3 nucleotides are TGTGCCAGTAGTCAAAGGGGGTGGCTTGGCTACACCTTC.

CDR3 DNA: TGTGCCATCAGGCGAACCGGGACTAGCGACTACGAGCAGTACTTC. Its protein product is CAIRRTGTSDYEQYF. The rearrangement links TRBV10-3 to TRBJ2-7; 10 bases are shared with TRBD2. Trimming took 6 bases from V and 3 from J; bases not matched to a gene: 8. Germline values: CDR1 ENHRY, CDR2 SYGVKD. The CDR3 has 15 residues.

This clone was observed a few times. V usage is TRBV5-4 and J usage is TRBJ2-5; 13 bases fit TRBD2. Germline V lookup: CDR1 SGHNT, CDR2 YYREEE (reference sequence). The junction had 7 bases not matched to a gene; V was cut back by 0 bases and J by 5 bases. There are 17 residues in the CDR3. CDR3 nucleotide sequence: TGTGCCAGCAGCTTGGCTCGGACTAGCGGGAGACCGGAGACCCAGTACTTC. It specifies CASSLARTSGRPETQYF. The full variable domain, rest sourced from reference TRBV5-4 and TRBJ2-5, is ETGVTQSPTHLIKTRGQQVTLRCSSQSGHNTVSWYQQALGQGPQFIFQYYREEENGRGNFPPRFSGLQFPNYSSELNVNALELDDSALYLCASSLARTSGRPETQYFGPGTRLLVL.

This clone was seen only once. The genes are TRBV19 and TRBJ1-2; a weak D match, TRBD1 (5 bases). The CDR3 is 14 amino acids. CDR1 is LNHDA, CDR2 SQIVND, per germline (reference sequence). Trimming stripped 3 bases from V and 11 bases from J, with 19 bases between. The CDR3 loop reads CASSIWGTGSGYTF. CDR3 DNA: TGTGCCAGTAGTATTTGGGGGACTGGCTCTGGTTACACCTTC.

This clone was detected a few times. This sequence joins TRBV7-2 and TRBJ2-3; TRBD1 matches 7 bases. The CDR3 contains 15 residues. Unmatched junction bases numbered 4, after V lost 2 bases and J lost 2 bases. Germline CDR1 reads SGHTA; CDR2 reads FQGNSA. CDR3 sequence reads: CASSLRGQNTDTQYF. CDR3 sequence (DNA): TGTGCCAGCAGCTTAAGGGGGCAAAACACAGATACGCAGTATTTT.

The chain joins TRBV6-1 to TRBJ1-4; D is ambiguous. Germline assignment: CDR1 MNHNS and CDR2 SASEGT. The CDR3 sequence is 12 residues long. Deletions cut 6 bases from V and 8 bases from J, with 10 bases between. CDR3 amino acids: CASRARREKLFF. As DNA, the CDR3 is TGTGCCAGCAGAGCGAGGAGGGAAAAACTGTTTTTT.

The chain combines TRBV11-2 with TRBJ2-7; 8 positions agree with TRBD1. This CDR3 spans 20 amino acids. J was trimmed by 0 bases and V by 0 bases; bases with no gene match: 16. Germline CDR1 SGHAT, CDR2 FQNNGV. CDR3 nucleotides: TGTGCCAGCAGCTTAGACCTAAACTTCTGGACAGGGCCGAGCTCCTACGAGCAGTACTTC. This gives the protein CASSLDLNFWTGPSSYEQYF.

The CDR3 protein is CASSPRDTVSYEQYF. The DNA of the CDR3 is TGTGCCAGCAGCCCACGGGACACGGTTTCCTACGAGCAGTACTTC. The chain uses TRBV11-1 and TRBJ2-7; D possibly corresponds to TRBD1 (6 bases). The CDR3 has 15 residues. V lost 5 bases and J lost 1, with 15 bases in between. CDR1 and CDR2 (germline): SGHAT, FQDESV (reference sequence).

The chain recombines TRBV5-1 with TRBJ1-5; the match to TRBD1 covers 9 bases. CDR1 SGHRS and CDR2 YFSETQ come from the germline V gene. V dropped 4 bases and J dropped 1; count of bases not matched to a gene: 3. The CDR3 is made up of 15 amino acids. In nucleotides, the CDR3 is TGCGCCAGCAGCCGGACAGGGGAAAGCAATCAGCCCCAGCATTTT. Its protein product is CASSRTGESNQPQHF.

This clone was detected only once. The chain carries TRBV7-9 and TRBJ2-3; D call uncertain. Germline CDR1 reads SEHNR; CDR2 reads FQNEAQ (reference sequence). Trimming removed 4 bases from V and 0 bases from J, with 2 bases in between. This CDR3 is 12 amino acids long. In DNA form, the CDR3 reads TGTGCCAGCAGCTCAAGCACAGATACGCAGTATTTT. Translation: CASSSSTDTQYF.

The rearrangement links TRBV11-1 to TRBJ2-3; 7 nucleotides agree with TRBD2. CDR1 is SGHAT and CDR2 is FQDESV in the germline V gene (reference sequence). Trimming at V came to 4 bases and at J to 7 bases, leaving 11 bases not matched to a gene. The CDR3 covers 15 residues. The CDR3 reads CASSSTLLAMYTQYF. Here the CDR3 DNA reads TGTGCCAGCAGCTCAACCCTACTAGCGATGTATACGCAGTATTTT.

V is TRBV19 and J is TRBJ2-5; 8 positions match TRBD2. The J call is in doubt because the DNA end fits TRBJ2-7 better. This CDR3 has 14 residues. CDR1 is LNHDA, CDR2 SQIVND, per germline (reference sequence). The CDR3 region has the DNA TGTGCCAGTAGTAGGGGAGTAGCGGGAAACGAGCAGTACTTC. Translation: CASSRGVAGNEQYF.

The chain employs TRBV19 and TRBJ2-2; possible D gene TRBD2, 5 bases. V gave up 6 bases and J gave up 8 bases, with 10 bases separating them. CDR1 is LNHDA and CDR2 is SQIVND in the germline V gene (reference sequence). The CDR3 extends over 12 amino acids. This chain's CDR3 is CASSSRTGELFF. The CDR3 DNA reads as TGTGCCAGTAGCTCCCGGACTGGGGAGCTGTTTTTT.

This clone was counted between two and nine times. A read error is likely here: a far larger clone is one base away. The chain couples TRBV7-9 to TRBJ1-2; weak D call: TRBD1 (5 bases). From germline, CDR1 is SEHNR and CDR2 FQNEAQ (reference sequence). The CDR3 runs to 13 residues. CDR3 bases: TGTGCCGGCAGGGACGGGATTCTCTATGGCTACACCTTC. This codes for CAGRDGILYGYTF.

This chain links TRBV6-1 with TRBJ1-2; D is ambiguous. With 5 bases removed from V and 0 bases from J, the gap between germline ends came to 13 bases. The CDR3 consists of 15 residues. Per germline, CDR1 MNHNS and CDR2 SASEGT. The CDR3 is CASSPVVRPNYGYTF. The DNA of the CDR3 is TGTGCCAGCAGTCCCGTGGTCAGGCCTAACTATGGCTACACCTTC.

This clone came up once. The rearrangement uses TRBV19 and TRBJ1-5; 7 nucleotides line up with TRBD1. CDR1 LNHDA and CDR2 SQIVND come from the germline V gene (reference sequence). The junction had 20 bases not matched to a gene; V was cut back by 8 bases and J by 4 bases. The length of the CDR3 is 18 residues. CDR3 DNA sequence: TGTGCCAGTCACAGGGGCTCGGGCAACCTCGGGTATAATCAGCCCCAGCATTTT. This translates into CASHRGSGNLGYNQPQHF.